One and the same sample provided the 5 T cell receptor beta chains below, sequenced in a study of early T cells in non-severe SARS-CoV-2 infection. Via MiXCR, TCRdb re-called the 5' RACE reads, giving one row per CDR3 protein. Among more than 45,000 distinct CDR3 sequences listed, around 6.5% were seen once. This specimen was whole blood, taken at baseline. The receptors stem from an adult who was a healthcare worker with PCR-confirmed SARS-CoV-2 infection or an uninfected control (not recorded which).

This clonotype was counted at least ten times. The rearrangement joins TRBV19 to TRBJ1-5; D unclear. The ends were cut back, 3 bases at V and 2 bases at J, with 11 bases in the middle. The CDR3 runs to 15 residues. Germline CDR1 reads LNHDA; CDR2 reads SQIVND (reference sequence). CDR3: CASSIRQAGNQPQHF. CDR3 nucleotide sequence: TGTGCCAGTAGTATCCGGCAGGCGGGCAATCAGCCCCAGCATTTT.

This clonotype has only one observation. A much more abundant neighbour one base away suggests this may be a read error. Without the conserved terminal phenylalanine or tryptophan, this CDR3 likely stems from a read error. The V call is TRBV5-4, the J call TRBJ1-2; D may be TRBD1 (6 bases). This CDR3 is 14 amino acids long. Deletions cut 4 bases from V and 2 bases from J, with 12 bases between. The germline gives CDR1 SGHNT, CDR2 YYREEE (reference sequence). CDR3 in amino acids: CASSGQFLNYGYTY. Written as DNA, the CDR3 is TGTGCCAGCAGCGGACAGTTTCTAAACTATGGCTACACCTAC.

This clonotype showed up many times. The rearrangement links TRBV11-1 to TRBJ1-1, with a possible D match to TRBD1 (6 bases). From germline, CDR1 is SGHAT and CDR2 FQDESV (reference sequence). The CDR3 covers 14 residues. The V and J ends lost 0 bases and 4 bases respectively, with 9 bases between them. The CDR3 loop reads CASSLARGTTEAFF. Here the CDR3 DNA reads TGTGCCAGCAGCTTAGCGAGGGGGACCACTGAAGCTTTCTTT. Drawing the rest from reference TRBV11-1 and TRBJ1-1, the complete variable domain is EAEVAQSPRYKITEKSQAVAFWCDPISGHATLYWYRQILGQGPELLVQFQDESVVDDSQLPKDRFSAERLKGVDSTLKIQPAELGDSAMYLCASSLARGTTEAFFGQGTRLTVV.

This clonotype was observed at least ten times. V gene TRBV6-2 or TRBV6-3 combines with J gene TRBJ1-6; D is ambiguous. This CDR3 region has 13 residues. CDR1 is MNHEY and CDR2 is SVGEGT in the germline V gene. The ends were cut back, 3 bases at V and 7 bases at J, with 7 bases in the middle. Here the CDR3 DNA reads TGTGCCAGCAGTTATGAGGCGAATTCACCCCTCCACTTT. This encodes CASSYEANSPLHF.

This clonotype was observed a few times. The chain has TRBV18 and TRBJ1-5; D might be TRBD1 (6 bases). Germline values: CDR1 KGHSH, CDR2 LQKENI. Trimming stripped 2 bases from V and 8 bases from J, with 19 bases between. CDR3 length: 16 residues. As DNA, the CDR3 is TGTGCCAGCTCACCATCGTGGGGGGCGCGGGCTGAGCCCCAGCATTTT. As protein: CASSPSWGARAEPQHF.